The entry that follows covers one T cell receptor (beta chain) sequence. Per the authors' pipeline: Cell counts per sample came from amplifying reference gene primers. TCRdb keeps only in-frame clones here, not all; method: immunoSEQ multiplex PCR. V and J calls and clone size follow that table, whereas D and trimming were derived from the DNA. The sample holds around 130,000 clones, 75% to 90% seen once. The sample is drawn from a study of blood T cell repertoires in COVID-19. Whole-study context: The samples span acute and convalescent COVID-19 from the United States, Italy and Spain. The cDNA or gDNA used as material had been derived from T cells, B-cell-depleted T cells, or PBMCs.

The CDR3 consists of 15 residues. The germline V gene has CDR1 MNHEY and CDR2 SMNVEV (reference sequence). V was cut by 7 bases and J by 2 bases, with 17 bases left in between. The chain couples TRBV27 to TRBJ2-5, with TRBD2 as a possible D gene (6 bases). The source of this sequence is a man in his sixties or seventies with acute or convalescent COVID-19. What was sequenced was peripheral blood. Here the CDR3 reads CASKSGTSLQETQYF. In DNA, the CDR3 is TGTGCCAGCAAATCCGGGACTTCCCTGCAAGAGACCCAGTACTTC.